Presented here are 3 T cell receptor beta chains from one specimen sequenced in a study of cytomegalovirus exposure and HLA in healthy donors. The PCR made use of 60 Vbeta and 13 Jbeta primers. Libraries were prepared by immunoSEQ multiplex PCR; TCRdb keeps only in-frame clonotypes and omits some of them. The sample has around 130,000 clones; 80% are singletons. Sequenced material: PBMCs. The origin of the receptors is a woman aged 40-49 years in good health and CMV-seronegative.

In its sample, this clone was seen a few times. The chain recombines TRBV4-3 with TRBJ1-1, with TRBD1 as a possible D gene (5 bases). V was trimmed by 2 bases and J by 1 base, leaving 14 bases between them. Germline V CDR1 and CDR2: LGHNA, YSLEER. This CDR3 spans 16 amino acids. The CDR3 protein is CASSQTFQGWNTEAFF. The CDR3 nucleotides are TGCGCCAGCAGCCAAACTTTCCAGGGATGGAACACTGAAGCTTTCTTT.

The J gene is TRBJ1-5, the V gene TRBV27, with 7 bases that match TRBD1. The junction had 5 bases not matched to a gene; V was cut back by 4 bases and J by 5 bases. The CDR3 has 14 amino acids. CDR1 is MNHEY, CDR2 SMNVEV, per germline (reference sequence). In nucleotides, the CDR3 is TGTGCCAGCAGTTCCCGACAGGGTCATCAGCCCCAGCATTTT. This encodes CASSSRQGHQPQHF.

As DNA, the CDR3 is TGTGCCAGCAGCTTGGAACCGACAACTAACACTGAAGCTTTCTTT. Translating gives CASSLEPTTNTEAFF. This chain connects TRBV5-4 to TRBJ1-1, with D uncertain. CDR1 is SGHNT, CDR2 YYREEE, per germline (reference sequence). There are 15 residues in the CDR3. The V end lost 0 bases, the J end lost 2 bases, and 11 bases lay between the germline ends.